This T cell receptor (beta chain) is drawn from a study of T cells expressing NK-cell markers. UMIs accompanied the 5'RACE template switching by which TCR beta cDNA was made. Using the 5' RACE reads, TCRdb records one entry per CDR3 protein without DNA. Its clone listing holds roughly 420,000 distinct CDR3 sequences. Sequenced material: blood T cells: a sorted CD56 or NKG2C T cell subset, CD4+ or CD8+ T cells, or bulk PBMC T cells (not recorded which). The source is a woman aged 18-70 years in good health.

This CDR3 reads CASSRSGGAENIQYF. The chain joins TRBV5-1 to TRBJ2-4; no DNA is available, so the TRBD2 call from TCRdb remains unchecked. The CDR3 is made up of 15 amino acids. Germline V gives CDR1 SGHRS, CDR2 YFSETQ. Full variable domain (remainder filled in from reference TRBV5-1 and TRBJ2-4): KAGVTQTPRYLIKTRGQQVTLSCSPISGHRSVSWYQQTPGQGLQFLFEYFSETQRNKGNFPGRFSGRQFSNSRSEMNVSTLELGDSALYLCASSRSGGAENIQYFGAGTRLSVL.